This TCR beta chain stems from a study of type 1 and type 2 diabetes patients. For the study at large: Donors were type 1 diabetes, type 2 diabetes, or nondiabetic controls. CD4+ or CD8+ T cells were positively selected from PBMCs with microbeads. Study-wide results and limits: Age and gender were not matched between study groups, possibly biasing interpretation.

V lost 4 bases, J lost 4 bases, and 20 bases stayed unmatched. CDR3 length equals 19 residues. The germline CDR1 and CDR2 sequences are SEHNR and FQNEAQ (reference sequence). About this clonotype itself: Antigen specificity is unknown.

Genomic DNA was the PCR template. Amplification of the beta chain CDR3 used 30 forward and 13 reverse multiplex primers. TCRdb independently ran MiXCR on the multiplex PCR reads; one entry per CDR3 protein. The sample has 280,000 or so distinct CDR3 sequences, 40% to 50% seen once. V gene TRBV7-9 combines with J gene TRBJ2-3; 7 positions agree with TRBD2. Sequencing used peripheral blood mononuclear cells (PBMCs). The sequence derives from a man younger than 35 with type 2 diabetes. The CDR3 protein is CASSSWFVVAGRAPDTQYF. In nucleotides, the CDR3 is TGTGCCAGCAGCTCCTGGTTCGTGGTAGCGGGTCGGGCCCCAGATACGCAGTATTTT. The full variable domain, its missing parts supplied by reference TRBV7-9 and TRBJ2-3, is DTGVSQNPRHKITKRGQNVTFRCDPISEHNRLYWYRQTLGQGPEFLTYFQNEAQLEKSRLLSDRFSAERPKGSFSTLEIQRTEQGDSAMYLCASSSWFVVAGRAPDTQYFGPGTRLTVL.